The 9 T cell receptor beta chains below were found in one sample sequenced in a study of blood T cell repertoires in COVID-19. Clones were read by immunoSEQ multiplex PCR, and TCRdb kept only the in-frame ones, dropping some. The sample has a few hundred thousand clones; 80% to 90% are singletons. Sequencing was performed on PBMCs or T cells enriched from blood (not recorded which). These receptors all stem from a man aged 25 to 45 who had recovered from COVID-19.

The rearrangement joins TRBV6-5 to TRBJ1-2, with D possibly being TRBD1 (6 bases). V shed 6 bases and J shed 3 bases, with 8 bases lying between them. The germline V gene encodes CDR1 MNHEY and CDR2 SVGAGI. CDR3 length: 12 residues. CDR3: CASSPGDYGYTF. The CDR3 DNA reads TGTGCCAGCAGCCCAGGGGACTATGGCTACACCTTC.

The chain uses TRBV6-5 and TRBJ1-1, with D perhaps TRBD1 (6 bases). Germline assignment: CDR1 MNHEY and CDR2 SVGAGI. Trimming cost V 6 bases and J 11 bases, with 19 bases left between them. The CDR3 is 13 residues long. The CDR3 region has the DNA TGTGCCAGCAGCGAGGGACAAACGTCGAGGGCTTTCTTT. This codes for CASSEGQTSRAFF.

The rearrangement joins TRBV5-6 to TRBJ2-7; 8 bases line up with TRBD1. V trimming: 2 bases; J trimming: 3 bases; junction bases outside the gene matches: 13. From germline, CDR1 is SGHDT and CDR2 YYEEEE. The CDR3 covers 17 residues. CDR3 loop: CASSLGQGLSARYEQYF. The CDR3 DNA reads as TGTGCCAGCAGCTTAGGACAGGGTCTTTCGGCGCGCTACGAGCAGTACTTC.

The V and J genes are TRBV27 and TRBJ1-3; D is possibly TRBD1 (6 bases). The CDR3 totals 15 residues. Trimming removed 5 bases at V and 3 bases at J, with 14 bases between. Germline assignment: CDR1 MNHEY and CDR2 SMNVEV (reference sequence). In DNA, the CDR3 is TGTGCCAGCAGTCGAACAGGGTTTTTTGGAAACACCATATATTTT. This codes for CASSRTGFFGNTIYF.

The chain links TRBV6-5 to TRBJ1-1; 9 bases align to TRBD1. The CDR3 covers 14 residues. The germline V gene encodes CDR1 MNHEY and CDR2 SVGAGI. Losses at the gene ends were 5 bases for V and 8 bases for J; bases not matched to a gene: 9. The CDR3 reads CASSTGGESSEAFF. The CDR3 coding sequence is TGTGCCAGCAGTACAGGGGGCGAGTCGTCGGAAGCTTTCTTT.

A single count supports this clone. The V call is TRBV4-1, the J call TRBJ1-1, with unresolved D. The CDR3 length is 15 residues. Germline lookup yields CDR1 MGHRA and CDR2 YSYEKL. The V and J ends lost 1 base and 5 bases respectively, with 14 bases between them. CDR3 amino acids: CASSQGNGGRTEAFF. For the CDR3, the DNA is TGCGCCAGCAGCCAAGGGAACGGCGGGAGAACTGAAGCTTTCTTT.

This clone appeared a few times. The sample carries other DNA sequences with the same CDR3. The chain links TRBV27 to TRBJ2-2; D remains ambiguous. CDR1 is MNHEY, CDR2 SMNVEV, per germline (reference sequence). Trimming took 6 bases from V and 5 from J, leaving 4 bases between them. The CDR3 has 11 amino acids. CDR3 loop: CASRSTGELFF. The CDR3 DNA reads as TGTGCCAGCAGGTCGACCGGGGAGCTGTTTTTT.

This chain links TRBV9 with TRBJ1-1, with D possibly matching TRBD1 (5 bases). Germline loops: CDR1 SGDLS, CDR2 YYNGEE. This CDR3 comprises 14 residues. Trimming stripped 2 bases from V and 3 bases from J, with 11 bases between. The CDR3 here is CASSVDSLYTEAFF. The CDR3 nucleotides read TGTGCCAGCAGCGTCGACAGTCTTTACACTGAAGCTTTCTTT.

The genes are TRBV5-4 and TRBJ2-7, with 10 bases fitting TRBD1. The length of the CDR3 is 15 residues. Germline CDR1 and CDR2: SGHNT and YYREEE (reference sequence). The trim removed 4 bases at V and 7 bases at J, leaving 11 bases unmatched. The CDR3 sequence is CASSTGQGSSREQYF. CDR3 DNA sequence: TGTGCCAGCAGCACGGGACAGGGGTCTTCTCGGGAGCAGTACTTC.